The source of this T cell receptor beta chain is a study of beta chain features in type 1 diabetes. Overall study findings and caveats: TCRB CDR3s were moderately but significantly shorter in Type 1 diabetes patients in all four CD4+ subsets. Individuals with type 1 diabetes displayed fewer insertions and more deletions at VDJ junctions.

A note on this clone: Its antigen remains unknown.

CDR1 and CDR2 from the germline V gene are LNHDA and SQIVND (reference sequence). The CDR3 contains 15 residues. V was pared by 5 bases and J by 5 bases, with 9 bases of the junction left unmatched. Sequencing targeted expressed TCRB transcripts, as all isolated RNA had been reverse transcribed. Profiling relied on immunoSEQ multiplex PCR, and the TCRdb table lists in-frame clones only, not all of them. Found here are 150,000 to 200,000 clones, approximately 9.9% of them singletons; the top ten hold over 2%. Material for sequencing was central memory CD4+ T cells from blood. The sequence came from a woman aged 18-29 years in good health. The chain joins TRBV19 to TRBJ2-3, with TRBD1 matching over 8 bases. CDR3 region: CASSRTGFQGDTQYF. The CDR3 nucleotides read TGTGCCAGTAGTCGGACAGGGTTCCAGGGAGATACGCAGTATTTT.